The 10 T cell receptor beta chains presented below share a single source sample, sequenced in a study of blood T cells in healthy people across ages (dated by TCRdb to about 2015). Receptor amplification or capture employed 5' RACE. The sequencing machine was an Illumina HiSeq 2500. A second PCR of about 7 to 12 cycles was run with a J-beta primer mix and a sample-barcoded 5' primer. Using fastp at Q25 and MiXCR, TCRdb reprocessed the public reads and kept productive beta chains. Each CDR3 protein gets just one entry, which takes the most common genes and DNA from the rows behind it. Within this sample are 650,000 to 800,000 distinct CDR3 sequences, with 52% of them counted one time only. Clones ranked in the top ten supply roughly 13% of the sample. Sequencing was performed on blood. These receptors originate from a woman of 80 years or more in good health.

The chain joins TRBV28 to TRBJ2-3; 11 bases align to TRBD2. The CDR3 extends over 15 amino acids. Trimming at V came to 3 bases and at J to 5 bases, leaving 4 bases not matched to a gene. Germline V gene sequence: CDR1 MDHEN, CDR2 SYDVKM. The CDR3 protein is CASSFSGRARDTQYF. The DNA for the CDR3 is TGTGCCAGCAGTTTTAGCGGGAGGGCGAGAGATACGCAGTATTTT.

CDR3 loop: CASSFRDSEAFF. The CDR3 bases are TGTGCCAGCAGCTTCCGGGACAGTGAAGCTTTCTTT. The chain joins TRBV11-3 to TRBJ1-1; 7 bases line up with TRBD1. CDR1 and CDR2 from the germline V gene are SGHNT and YENEEA. The CDR3 spans 12 residues. After removal of 3 bases from V and 7 bases from J, the junction contained 2 bases not matched to a gene. Full variable domain (remainder filled in from reference TRBV11-3 and TRBJ1-1): EAGVVQSPRYKIIEKKQPVAFWCNPISGHNTLYWYLQNLGQGPELLIRYENEEAVDDSQLPKDRFSAERLKGVDSTLKIQPAELGDSAVYLCASSFRDSEAFFGQGTRLTVV.

Remarks on this clonotype: A much larger clone sits a single nucleotide away, making a read error possible. CDR3 sequence: CASSVISGSYNEQYF. DNA of the CDR3: TGTGCCAGCAGTGTGATTAGCGGGAGTTACAATGAGCAGTACTTC. The chain joins TRBV6-2 or TRBV6-3 to TRBJ2-7; 9 nucleotides align to TRBD2. V lost 5 bases to trimming and J lost 7 bases; unmatched junction nucleotides: 12. Germline lookup yields CDR1 MNHEY and CDR2 SVGEGT. The CDR3 extends over 15 amino acids.

Regarding this clonotype: With a much larger clone just one base away, this may be a read error. The chain couples TRBV20-1 to TRBJ2-1, with 9 bases lining up with TRBD2. Per germline, CDR1 DFQATT and CDR2 SNEGSKA (reference sequence). The CDR3 totals 16 residues. Trimming cost V 2 bases and J 4 bases; bases outside gene matches: 9. In DNA form, the CDR3 reads TGCAGTGCTAGAAGTCTAGCGGGAACTCGTTACAATGAGCAGTTCTTC. Translating it yields CSARSLAGTRYNEQFF.

This clonotype has a count of ten or more. The chain employs TRBV2 and TRBJ2-7, with a tentative D call TRBD1 (5 bases). The CDR3 is made up of 14 amino acids. V lost 2 bases, J lost 5 bases, and 13 bases lay in between. CDR1 and CDR2 from the germline V gene are SNHLY and FYNNEI. The CDR3 DNA is TGTGCCAGCAGTGAACAGGGCTTGGGTAACGAGCAGTACTTC. It yields the protein CASSEQGLGNEQYF.

For this clonotype: Given a much more abundant clone one base away, this may be a read error. This rearrangement joins TRBV7-9 to TRBJ2-1, with 7 bases that match TRBD2. Per germline, CDR1 SEHNR and CDR2 FQNEAQ (reference sequence). The CDR3 contains 15 residues. The CDR3 region is CASNLISGGGNEQFF. CDR3 nucleotide sequence: TGTGCCAGCAACTTAATCTCGGGAGGAGGTAATGAGCAGTTCTTC.

Comments on this clonotype: This may arise from a read error, as a much more abundant clone is one base away. The genes are TRBV4-1 and TRBJ2-5; 7 positions agree with TRBD1. The V and J ends lost 1 base and 11 bases, in that order; junction bases with no gene match: 13. CDR3 size: 15 residues. In germline, CDR1 is MGHRA, CDR2 YSYEKL. CDR3 DNA sequence: TGCGCCAGCAGCCAAGGCCGACAGGGTTTTCAGGAGCAGTACTTC. Protein sequence: CASSQGRQGFQEQYF.

This clonotype was observed a handful of times. This may be a read error: a much more frequent sequence differs by one nucleotide. The chain uses TRBV6-5 and TRBJ2-5; D possibly corresponds to TRBD1 (6 bases). V was pared by 2 bases and J by 11 bases, with 15 bases between. The CDR3 length is 13 residues. From germline, CDR1 is MNHEY and CDR2 SVGAGI. The CDR3: CASSYGGINEQYF. CDR3 DNA sequence: TGTGCCAGCAGTTACGGGGGCATCAATGAGCAGTACTTC.

Comments on this clonotype: A much larger clone lies a single base off, so this may be a read error. The DNA of the CDR3 is TGCAGTGCGGTCGGGGGCGACAAAAGCATTCAGTACTTC. Its protein product is CSAVGGDKSIQYF. V gene TRBV20-1 combines with J gene TRBJ2-4; either TRBD1 or TRBD2 may supply D (6 bases each). Germline V CDR1 and CDR2: DFQATT, SNEGSKA (reference sequence). The CDR3 consists of 13 residues.

Turning to this clonotype: One end of the junction varies from germline; a read error may be responsible. This sequence joins TRBV29-1 and TRBJ2-7, with TRBD1 matching 8 bases. The CDR3 loop spans 14 amino acids. Germline V CDR1 and CDR2: SQVTM, ANQGSEA. In nucleotides, the CDR3 is TGCAGCGTGGAAGTTAACAGGGGGACCTACGAGCAGTACTTC. Amino acids: CSVEVNRGTYEQYF.